The 5 T cell receptor beta chains given below trace back to one sample, sequenced in a study of blood T cell repertoires in COVID-19. TCRdb's copy holds only in-frame clones and misses some; the assay was immunoSEQ multiplex PCR. The sample lists fewer than 450,000 clones, approximately 90% occurring once. Specimen: peripheral blood. The receptors derive from a woman between 50 and 59 years old with COVID-19, enrolled during active disease.

This chain joins TRBV30 and TRBJ1-1, with 7 positions matching TRBD1. The germline V gene encodes CDR1 GTSNPN and CDR2 SVGIG (reference sequence). V was clipped by 4 bases and J by 5 bases; unmatched bases: 10. The CDR3 has 14 amino acids. The CDR3 DNA reads TGTGCCTGGAACGTGGTCTCAGGGGGGACTGAAGCTTTCTTT. Protein: CAWNVVSGGTEAFF.

Only one count was recorded for this clone. The V call is TRBV9, the J call TRBJ2-7, with a weak D call TRBD2 (6 bases). Per the germline V gene, CDR1 is SGDLS and CDR2 is YYNGEE. The CDR3 length is 14 residues. The V and J ends lost 4 bases and 6 bases respectively, with 17 bases between them. CDR3 amino acids: CASSPGGGAGEQYF. Here the CDR3 DNA reads TGTGCCAGCAGCCCCGGAGGAGGGGCGGGCGAGCAGTACTTC.

The chain has TRBV19 and TRBJ2-3; 10 bases agree with TRBD2. The CDR3 has 14 amino acids. Losses at the gene ends were 7 bases for V and 1 base for J; bases not matched to a gene: 2. The V gene's germline CDR1 is LNHDA and CDR2 SQIVND (reference sequence). The CDR3 loop is CASTGLAGTDTQYF. The CDR3 DNA sequence: TGTGCCAGTACAGGACTAGCGGGCACAGATACGCAGTATTTT.

The chain uses TRBV5-1 and TRBJ1-3, with D perhaps matching TRBD1 (5 bases). V was trimmed by 4 bases and J by 1 base, leaving 15 bases between them. CDR1 is SGHRS and CDR2 is YFSETQ in the germline V gene. The CDR3 is 16 residues long. In nucleotides, the CDR3 is TGCGCCAGCAGCGTGGACAATAGCAATTCTGGAAACACCATATATTTT. It encodes CASSVDNSNSGNTIYF.

The V and J genes are TRBV6-6 and TRBJ2-7, with TRBD2 matching 7 bases. CDR3 length: 14 residues. Per germline, CDR1 MNHNY and CDR2 SVGAGI (reference sequence). Unmatched junction bases numbered 7, after V lost 5 bases and J lost 3 bases. This CDR3 reads CASSGEGGGYEQYF. CDR3 sequence (DNA): TGTGCCAGCAGTGGGGAGGGCGGGGGCTACGAGCAGTACTTC.